This T cell receptor (beta chain) was found in a study of blood T cell repertoires in COVID-19. Study overall: The United States, Italy and Spain provided the acute and convalescent COVID-19 samples. Sample material is recorded as cDNA or gDNA derived from T cells, B-cell-depleted T cells, or PBMCs.

Enrolled during active infection, Seattle patients were then followed longitudinally. Per the study methods: For nucleated cells, counts were estimated from reference gene primer amplification. Generated by immunoSEQ multiplex PCR, the TCRdb table keeps only in-frame clones and is missing some. The V and J calls and clone size come from that table; D and trimming were worked out from the DNA. This table holds fewer than 600,000 clones, roughly nine tenths found once. CDR1 is SEHNR and CDR2 is FQNEAQ in the germline V gene (reference sequence). V trimming: 5 bases; J trimming: 0 bases; junction bases outside the gene matches: 13. This CDR3 contains 18 residues.

The receptor's source is a man aged 18 to 30 with COVID-19, enrolled during active disease. V usage is TRBV7-9 and J usage is TRBJ2-7, with 10 bases fitting TRBD2. The sample taken for sequencing was peripheral blood. The CDR3 protein is CASSPLGSGGRSSYEQYF. Written as DNA, the CDR3 is TGTGCCAGCAGCCCTCTTGGTAGCGGGGGGCGGAGCTCCTACGAGCAGTACTTC.